This T cell receptor (beta chain) was recovered during a study of T-cell reconstitution after alpha-beta-depleted transplantation in children. General study findings and limits: Expanded graft clones numbering several hundred reportedly gave rise to alpha-beta T cells about two months after transplant. Diversity of TCRbeta at day 60 was high in some patients, arising from surviving recipient T cells and thymic progenitors. Diversity and T-cell counts at one year after transplant derived mostly from new T cells.

Preparation of the TCRbeta library used unique molecular identifiers. One entry per CDR3 protein, called by TCRdb with MiXCR from the PCR reads. Among 800,000 to 1,000,000 distinct CDR3 sequences listed, about 31% were seen once. About this clonotype: Its antigen is unidentified.

The V and J ends lost 2 bases and 8 bases respectively, with 15 bases between them. This CDR3 comprises 14 residues. Germline V gives CDR1 LNHNV, CDR2 YYDKDF (reference sequence). The sequence was obtained from a boy in the first two years of life who had a stem cell transplant for SCID, so the T cells may come from the graft donor. This material consisted of PBMCs, mostly from graft donor cells, taken 360 days after TCRalphabeta/CD19-depleted stem cell transplant. The chain carries TRBV15 and TRBJ1-1, with a possible D match to TRBD1 (6 bases). The CDR3 DNA follows: TGTGCCACCAGCAGAAGCGGGGGCGCGGGGGAAGCTTTCTTT. This gives the protein CATSRSGGAGEAFF.